One and the same sample provided the 21 T cell receptor beta chains below, sequenced in a study of blood T cell repertoires in COVID-19. This table comes from immunoSEQ multiplex PCR, and its TCRdb copy is limited to in-frame clones, with some not included. Altogether 49,000 or so clones are present, roughly 84% being singletons, with the ten largest covering over 5%. Sequenced input: peripheral blood. The receptors were gathered from a man aged 45-65 years with active COVID-19.

The genes are TRBV6-5 and TRBJ1-2, with TRBD1 as a possible D gene (5 bases). The CDR3 loop spans 13 amino acids. Germline V gene sequence: CDR1 MNHEY, CDR2 SVGAGI. With 6 bases removed from V and 8 bases from J, the gap between germline ends came to 16 bases. CDR3 DNA sequence: TGTGCCAGCAGCCCGGGCCCCAGGGTCGGCTACACCTTC. As protein: CASSPGPRVGYTF.

The rearrangement uses TRBV2 and TRBJ1-1; 7 positions match TRBD1. The CDR3 is 14 residues long. J was trimmed by 6 bases and V by 5 bases; bases with no gene match: 9. Germline assignment: CDR1 SNHLY and CDR2 FYNNEI. CDR3 in DNA: TGTGCCAGCAGTTCGGCAGGGGGGTTATCTGAAGCTTTCTTT. Its protein product is CASSSAGGLSEAFF.

This clone has at least ten counts. The chain joins TRBV2 to TRBJ2-7; TRBD2 is a possible D gene (6 bases). The CDR3 is 13 residues long. The germline gives CDR1 SNHLY, CDR2 FYNNEI. Deletions cut 4 bases from V and 6 bases from J, with 13 bases between. CDR3 in DNA: TGTGCCAGCAGTGGGGACTCCCGGGGCGAGCAGTACTTC. It is translated as CASSGDSRGEQYF.

The chain carries TRBV7-9 and TRBJ2-1, with TRBD1 matching over 12 bases. V trimming: 5 bases; J trimming: 5 bases; junction bases outside the gene matches: 7. This CDR3 has 16 amino acids. Per the germline V gene, CDR1 is SEHNR and CDR2 is FQNEAQ (reference sequence). CDR3 residues: CASSGDRGRFNNEQFF. The CDR3, as DNA: TGTGCCAGCAGCGGGGACAGGGGGCGCTTTAACAATGAGCAGTTCTTC. Using reference TRBV7-9 and TRBJ2-1 for the parts outside the CDR3, the full variable domain is DTGVSQNPRHKITKRGQNVTFRCDPISEHNRLYWYRQTLGQGPEFLTYFQNEAQLEKSRLLSDRFSAERPKGSFSTLEIQRTEQGDSAMYLCASSGDRGRFNNEQFFGPGTRLTVL.

This chain uses TRBV19 with TRBJ2-1; 14 positions agree with TRBD2. V dropped 6 bases and J dropped 9; count of bases not matched to a gene: 10. Germline-derived CDR1 and CDR2 are LNHDA and SQIVND (reference sequence). This CDR3 has 16 amino acids. In nucleotides, the CDR3 is TGTGCCAGTAGCTCTCGACTAGCGGGAGGGGGGCTTGAGCAGTTCTTC. It yields the protein CASSSRLAGGGLEQFF. Using reference TRBV19 and TRBJ2-1 for the parts outside the CDR3, the full variable domain is DGGITQSPKYLFRKEGQNVTLSCEQNLNHDAMYWYRQDPGQGLRLIYYSQIVNDFQKGDIAEGYSVSREKKESFPLTVTSAQKNPTAFYLCASSSRLAGGGLEQFFGPGTRLTVL.

The rearrangement joins TRBV7-9 to TRBJ2-3; D is undetermined. Germline V gene data show CDR1 as SEHNR and CDR2 as FQNEAQ (reference sequence). Trimming stripped 7 bases from V and 4 bases from J, with 12 bases between. This CDR3 contains 13 residues. The CDR3 reads CASTPTISDTQYF. Here the CDR3 DNA reads TGTGCCAGCACCCCCACTATTTCAGATACGCAGTATTTT.

The V gene is TRBV7-2, the J gene TRBJ1-4, with D possibly TRBD1 on 5 matching bases. Trimming pared 2 bases from V and 7 bases from J, leaving 11 bases between. Germline CDR1 SGHTA, CDR2 FQGNSA. The CDR3 extends over 14 amino acids. CDR3 in amino acids: CASSLQGSGEKLFF. The CDR3 DNA follows: TGTGCCAGCAGCTTACAGGGCTCTGGTGAAAAACTGTTTTTT.

The CDR3: CAGSQRGASTDTQYF. The CDR3 coding sequence is TGTGCCGGAAGTCAACGGGGGGCAAGCACAGATACGCAGTATTTT. J is TRBJ2-3 and V is TRBV7-2; D might be TRBD2 (7 bases). In germline, CDR1 is SGHTA, CDR2 FQGNSA. This CDR3 contains 15 residues. V was shortened by 11 bases and J by 0 bases, with 18 bases between the two germline ends.

The CDR3 DNA reads TGTGCCAGCAGTTTATCTGGGGGCGGGTACGAGCAGTACTTC. As protein: CASSLSGGGYEQYF. The V call is TRBV27, the J call TRBJ2-7; possible D gene TRBD1, 6 bases. Germline CDR1 is MNHEY and CDR2 is SMNVEV (reference sequence). This CDR3 contains 14 residues. Trimming shortened V by 0 bases and J by 4 bases, and 10 bases separated the two germline ends.

This clone appeared a single time. The genes are TRBV6-2 or TRBV6-3 and TRBJ1-5; D gene ambiguous. CDR3 length: 13 residues. Trimming pared 2 bases from V and 7 bases from J, leaving 9 bases between. Germline CDR1 reads MNHEY; CDR2 reads SVGEGT. The CDR3 DNA reads TGTGCCAGCAGTTACGTTGCGGTGCAGCCCCAGCATTTT. It translates to CASSYVAVQPQHF.

The chain combines TRBV5-1 with TRBJ2-5; TRBD2 matches 9 bases. This CDR3 contains 17 residues. Per the germline V gene, CDR1 is SGHRS and CDR2 is YFSETQ. V lost 4 bases, J lost 0 bases, and 10 bases stayed unmatched. The CDR3 reads CASSGGAGGHYQETQYF. The CDR3 DNA reads TGCGCCAGCAGCGGAGGAGCGGGGGGACATTACCAAGAGACCCAGTACTTC.

The chain joins TRBV5-1 to TRBJ1-2, with 7 bases fitting TRBD1. The CDR3 totals 14 residues. Trimming at V came to 3 bases and at J to 2 bases, leaving 4 bases not matched to a gene. Germline V gene lookup returns CDR1 SGHRS and CDR2 YFSETQ. CDR3 nucleotide sequence: TGCGCCAGCAGCTCGACGACAGGGAACTATGGCTACACCTTC. Its translation: CASSSTTGNYGYTF.

Details on this clone: Additional DNA sequences in this sample encode the identical CDR3. V and J are TRBV6-5 and TRBJ1-5; perhaps TRBD1 as D (5 bases). Deletions cut 8 bases from V and 4 bases from J, with 9 bases between. The CDR3 has 12 amino acids. Germline values: CDR1 MNHEY, CDR2 SVGAGI. CDR3 amino acids: CASGGGNQPQHF. The DNA of the CDR3 is TGTGCCAGCGGGGGAGGGAATCAGCCCCAGCATTTT.

The genes are TRBV2 and TRBJ1-5; 9 bases line up with TRBD1. Losses at the gene ends were 8 bases for V and 4 bases for J; bases not matched to a gene: 9. CDR1 and CDR2 (germline): SNHLY, FYNNEI. This CDR3 is 15 amino acids long. The CDR3 here is CASGKPGQGNQPQHF. CDR3 nucleotides: TGTGCCAGCGGCAAGCCGGGACAGGGAAATCAGCCCCAGCATTTT.

The genes are TRBV7-9 and TRBJ2-5; D might be TRBD1 (5 bases). CDR1 SEHNR and CDR2 FQNEAQ come from the germline V gene (reference sequence). The germline V and J ends were trimmed by 5 bases and 3 bases, with 19 bases remaining between them. CDR3 length: 16 amino acids. The chain's CDR3 is CASSTFVGPGKETQYF. The CDR3 coding sequence is TGTGCCAGCAGCACCTTTGTGGGGCCTGGAAAAGAGACCCAGTACTTC.

The rearrangement joins TRBV18 to TRBJ2-5, with a possible D match to TRBD2 (5 bases). V was shortened by 1 base and J by 5 bases, with 14 bases between the two germline ends. Germline loops: CDR1 KGHSH, CDR2 LQKENI. This CDR3 spans 15 amino acids. CDR3: CASSPLGSGRETQYF. The CDR3 coding sequence is TGTGCCAGCTCACCACTGGGGTCGGGAAGGGAGACCCAGTACTTC.

The chain has TRBV5-5 and TRBJ2-2; tentatively, D is TRBD1 (6 bases). Trimming left V 4 bases short and J 5 bases short, with 15 bases between. The CDR3 is 15 residues long. The germline gives CDR1 SGHKS, CDR2 YYEKEE (reference sequence). The CDR3 spells CASSRNREGTGELFF. Here the CDR3 DNA reads TGTGCCAGCAGCAGGAACAGGGAAGGGACCGGGGAGCTGTTTTTT.

J is TRBJ2-7 and V is TRBV4-3; D possibly corresponds to TRBD1 (5 bases). CDR1 is LGHNA and CDR2 is YSLEER in the germline V gene. V was shortened by 0 bases and J by 6 bases, with 21 bases between the two germline ends. This CDR3 region has 17 residues. In DNA, the CDR3 is TGCGCCAGCAGCCAAGACTGGGGCACCTCCGCTGGCATCGAGCAGTACTTC. Amino acid sequence: CASSQDWGTSAGIEQYF.

The chain carries TRBV2 and TRBJ2-3; 8 bases are shared with TRBD1. The CDR3 is made up of 14 amino acids. Unmatched junction bases numbered 7, after V lost 6 bases and J lost 5 bases. CDR1 and CDR2 (germline): SNHLY, FYNNEI. CDR3 protein: CASSGQGLGDTQYF. The CDR3 DNA reads TGTGCCAGCAGCGGACAGGGATTGGGAGATACGCAGTATTTT.

The V gene is TRBV5-1, the J gene TRBJ2-5, with D tentatively TRBD1 (6 bases). From germline, CDR1 is SGHRS and CDR2 YFSETQ. This CDR3 is 15 amino acids long. Trimming removed 2 bases from V and 1 base from J, with 12 bases in between. The CDR3 sequence is CASSLRGHLQETQYF. The DNA of the CDR3 is TGCGCCAGCAGCTTAAGGGGACACCTCCAAGAGACCCAGTACTTC.

The chain joins TRBV6-5 to TRBJ2-1, with 8 positions matching TRBD2. V dropped 2 bases and J dropped 0; count of bases not matched to a gene: 0. This CDR3 is built from 15 residues. Per germline, CDR1 MNHEY and CDR2 SVGAGI. CDR3 sequence: CASSYGTSSYNEQFF. In DNA form, the CDR3 reads TGTGCCAGCAGTTACGGGACTAGCTCCTACAATGAGCAGTTCTTC.